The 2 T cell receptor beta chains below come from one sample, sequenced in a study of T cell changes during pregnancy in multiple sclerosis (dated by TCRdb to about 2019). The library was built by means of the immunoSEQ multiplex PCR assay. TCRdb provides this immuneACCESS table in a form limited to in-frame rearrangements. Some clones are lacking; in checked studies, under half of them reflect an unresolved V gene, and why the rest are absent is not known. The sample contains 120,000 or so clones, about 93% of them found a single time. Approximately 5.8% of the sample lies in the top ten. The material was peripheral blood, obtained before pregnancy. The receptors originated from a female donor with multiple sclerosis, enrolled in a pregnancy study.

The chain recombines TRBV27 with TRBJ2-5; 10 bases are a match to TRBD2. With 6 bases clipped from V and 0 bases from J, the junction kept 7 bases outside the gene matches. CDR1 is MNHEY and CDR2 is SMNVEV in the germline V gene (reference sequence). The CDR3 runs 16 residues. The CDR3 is CASRTLAGAHQETQYF. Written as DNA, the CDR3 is TGTGCCAGCAGGACTCTAGCGGGAGCCCACCAAGAGACCCAGTACTTC.

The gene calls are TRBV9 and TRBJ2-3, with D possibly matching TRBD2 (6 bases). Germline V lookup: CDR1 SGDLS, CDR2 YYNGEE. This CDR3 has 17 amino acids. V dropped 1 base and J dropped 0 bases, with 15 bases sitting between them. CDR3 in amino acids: CASSVPRDGLSTDTQYF. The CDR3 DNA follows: TGTGCCAGCAGCGTACCCCGGGACGGACTAAGCACAGATACGCAGTATTTT.